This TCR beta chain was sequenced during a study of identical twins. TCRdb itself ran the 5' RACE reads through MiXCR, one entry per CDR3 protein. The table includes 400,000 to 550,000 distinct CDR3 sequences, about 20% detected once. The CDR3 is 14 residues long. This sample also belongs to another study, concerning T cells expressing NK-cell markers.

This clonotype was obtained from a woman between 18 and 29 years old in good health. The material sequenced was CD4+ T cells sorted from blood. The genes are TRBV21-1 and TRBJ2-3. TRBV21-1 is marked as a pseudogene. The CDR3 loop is CASSKVTEADTQYF. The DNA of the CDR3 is TGTGCCAGCAGCAAGGTAACAGAAGCAGATACGCAGTATTTT.